These 21 T cell receptor beta chains came from one sample sequenced in a study of T cells in Graves' hyperthyroidism and ophthalmopathy. RNA transcripts gave rise to amplified TCR beta CDR3 regions. RT-PCR in the first round (using the HTBI primer set) targeted the TCR CDR3. TCRdb processed the multiplex PCR reads anew with MiXCR; each CDR3 protein has one entry. The table includes hundreds of thousands of distinct CDR3 sequences, less than 20% detected once. Sequencing input: blood. These receptors all come from a middle-aged man with Graves' ophthalmopathy.

V is TRBV5-1 and J is TRBJ2-4; 8 bases align to TRBD2. The CDR3 contains 15 residues. The junction had 11 bases not matched to a gene; V was cut back by 5 bases and J by 7 bases. CDR1 and CDR2 (germline): SGHRS, YFSETQ. The CDR3 protein is CASRPGGVVLNIQYF. As DNA, the CDR3 is TGCGCCAGCAGACCCGGGGGGGTGGTTCTGAACATTCAGTACTTC.

The V and J genes are TRBV2 and TRBJ2-7; D is possibly TRBD2 (7 bases). Trimming shortened V by 7 bases and J by 2 bases, and 15 bases separated the two germline ends. The CDR3 is 14 residues long. CDR1 is SNHLY and CDR2 is FYNNEI in the germline V gene. The CDR3 loop reads CASMAGDITYEQYF. The CDR3 DNA follows: TGTGCCAGCATGGCGGGGGACATTACCTACGAGCAGTACTTC.

The V call is TRBV30, the J call TRBJ2-6, with 8 nucleotides matching TRBD1. This CDR3 region has 17 residues. Germline V gives CDR1 GTSNPN, CDR2 SVGIG (reference sequence). Trimming cost V 2 bases and J 0 bases; bases outside gene matches: 6. For the CDR3, the DNA is TGTGCCTGGAGTCGGACAGGGCCCCCCTCTGGGGCCAACGTCCTGACTTTC. Translation: CAWSRTGPPSGANVLTF.

This clonotype was counted a few times. The chain recombines TRBV18 with TRBJ2-7; no reliable D call. V lost 3 bases to trimming and J lost 9 bases, with 18 bases between them. Per the germline V gene, CDR1 is KGHSH and CDR2 is LQKENI. This CDR3 has 14 residues. The CDR3 DNA sequence: TGTGCCAGCTCACCTGACGCTCGGGTGCAACGGCAGTACTTC. It yields the protein CASSPDARVQRQYF.

The rearrangement links TRBV6-1 to TRBJ1-1, with a possible D match to TRBD1 (6 bases). Germline V gene data show CDR1 as MNHNS and CDR2 as SASEGT. This CDR3 region has 15 residues. The V and J ends lost 5 bases and 7 bases respectively, with 20 bases between them. The DNA of the CDR3 is TGTGCCAGCAGTCCCGTAAGGCAGGGGCCTTATGAAGCTTTCTTT. It translates to CASSPVRQGPYEAFF.

The table lists this clonotype with a few counts. The chain carries TRBV7-9 and TRBJ2-5, with unresolved D. Germline V CDR1 and CDR2: SEHNR, FQNEAQ (reference sequence). V lost 8 bases to trimming and J lost 2 bases, with 12 bases between them. The CDR3 totals 13 residues. The DNA of the CDR3 is TGTGCCAGCGGTTTTCCCGATCAAGAGACCCAGTACTTC. Translated: CASGFPDQETQYF.

The V call is TRBV29-1, the J call TRBJ2-5, with D perhaps TRBD1 (5 bases). CDR1 SQVTM and CDR2 ANQGSEA come from the germline V gene. CDR3 length: 14 residues. The V and J ends lost 0 bases and 3 bases respectively, with 11 bases between them. The CDR3 nucleotides read TGCAGCGTTGAAGACGCCGCAGGGAAAGAGACCCAGTACTTC. Amino acids: CSVEDAAGKETQYF.

As for this clonotype: Sequence at one end of the junction differs from germline and may be a read error. The chain couples TRBV3-1 to TRBJ1-3; maybe TRBD1 (5 bases). Germline CDR1 and CDR2: LGHDT and YNNKEL (reference sequence). There are 16 residues in the CDR3. The CDR3 DNA sequence: TGTGCCAGCAGCCAGCCACAGGCACCCTCTGGAGACACCATATATTTT. It translates to CASSQPQAPSGDTIYF.

This clonotype was picked up many times. V is TRBV7-2 and J is TRBJ2-7; D may be TRBD2 (6 bases). Germline V lookup: CDR1 SGHTA, CDR2 FQGNSA. V was pared by 3 bases and J by 5 bases, with 26 bases between. The CDR3 runs 18 residues. Here the CDR3 DNA reads TGTGCCAGCAGCTTCCGCGGGGTAGCGGAGTCGGCGGCCAACGAGCAGTACTTC. Amino acid sequence: CASSFRGVAESAANEQYF.

This clonotype has only a few counts. The genes are TRBV30 and TRBJ2-3; 11 bases match TRBD2. Germline V gene sequence: CDR1 GTSNPN, CDR2 SVGIG (reference sequence). CDR3 length: 14 amino acids. V shed 3 bases, J shed 7 bases, and the junction held 6 bases outside the gene matches. Here the CDR3 DNA reads TGTGCCTGGAGGGCTAGCGGGGGGAGTTATACGCAGTATTTT. Protein sequence: CAWRASGGSYTQYF. The variable domain in full, with the rest retrieved from reference TRBV30 and TRBJ2-3, is SQTIHQWPATLVQPVGSPLSLECTVEGTSNPNLYWYRQAAGRGLQLLFYSVGIGQISSEVPQNLSASRPQDRQFILSSKKLLLSDSGFYLCAWRASGGSYTQYFGPGTRLTVL.

The sample holds many counts of this clonotype. The J gene is TRBJ2-5, the V gene TRBV28, with D perhaps matching TRBD2 (6 bases). V lost 5 bases to trimming and J lost 2 bases, with 18 bases between them. This CDR3 is 16 amino acids long. In germline, CDR1 is MDHEN, CDR2 SYDVKM. In nucleotides, the CDR3 is TGTGCCAGCAGTCAGGACCACCCGGGGGAGCAAGAGACCCAGTACTTC. Its translation: CASSQDHPGEQETQYF.

The rearrangement joins TRBV5-1 to TRBJ2-7; TRBD1 matches 9 bases. Germline V CDR1 and CDR2: SGHRS, YFSETQ. The CDR3 spans 14 residues. With 4 bases clipped from V and 6 bases from J, the junction kept 8 bases outside the gene matches. CDR3 region: CASSPGTGLSEQYF. The CDR3 region has the DNA TGCGCCAGCAGCCCCGGGACAGGGCTGAGCGAGCAGTACTTC.

This clonotype has at least ten counts. The V and J genes are TRBV5-1 and TRBJ1-1, with D possibly matching TRBD1 (5 bases). Trimming cost V 1 base and J 3 bases, with 13 bases left between them. This CDR3 has 15 residues. In germline, CDR1 is SGHRS, CDR2 YFSETQ. The CDR3 sequence is CASSLRGPRDTEAFF. The CDR3 region has the DNA TGCGCCAGCAGCTTGAGGGGACCAAGGGACACTGAAGCTTTCTTT. Variable domain in full (rest from reference TRBV5-1 and TRBJ1-1): KAGVTQTPRYLIKTRGQQVTLSCSPISGHRSVSWYQQTPGQGLQFLFEYFSETQRNKGNFPGRFSGRQFSNSRSEMNVSTLELGDSALYLCASSLRGPRDTEAFFGQGTRLTVV.

This clonotype was picked up a small number of times. This chain connects TRBV24-1 to TRBJ2-7; tentatively, D is TRBD2 (5 bases). Germline V gene data show CDR1 as KGHDR and CDR2 as SFDVKD. This CDR3 region has 13 residues. V lost 0 bases, J lost 6 bases, and 8 bases lay in between. CDR3 DNA sequence: TGTGCCACCAGTGATTTGCCCGGGGTCGAGCAGTACTTC. This codes for CATSDLPGVEQYF.

The chain joins TRBV5-6 to TRBJ1-4; D gene unclear. The CDR3 runs to 13 residues. Per the germline V gene, CDR1 is SGHDT and CDR2 is YYEEEE. Between the trimmed V and J ends, which lost 3 bases and 3 bases, there was a span of 6 bases. CDR3 protein: CASSSQANEKLFF. Here the CDR3 DNA reads TGTGCCAGCAGCTCCCAGGCTAATGAAAAACTGTTTTTT. Combining the CDR3 with reference TRBV5-6 and TRBJ1-4 gives the whole variable domain DAGVTQSPTHLIKTRGQQVTLRCSPKSGHDTVSWYQQALGQGPQFIFQYYEEEERQRGNFPDRFSGHQFPNYSSELNVNALLLGDSALYLCASSSQANEKLFFGSGTQLSVL.

V gene TRBV5-1 combines with J gene TRBJ2-5; 10 nucleotides align to TRBD1. Germline V gene lookup returns CDR1 SGHRS and CDR2 YFSETQ. V trimming: 4 bases; J trimming: 2 bases; junction bases outside the gene matches: 11. The CDR3 is 17 residues long. CDR3 protein: CASSPTGTGANQETQYF. The CDR3 region has the DNA TGCGCCAGCAGCCCTACCGGGACAGGGGCAAATCAAGAGACCCAGTACTTC.

This clonotype was observed many times. The rearrangement uses TRBV11-3 and TRBJ2-5; 14 bases match TRBD2. Trimming removed 5 bases from V and 4 bases from J; junction bases left unmatched: 15. CDR1 and CDR2 (germline): SGHNT, YENEEA. The CDR3 is made up of 19 amino acids. The CDR3 sequence is CASSHHGLTSGGAAETQYF. CDR3 nucleotides: TGTGCCAGCAGCCACCACGGGCTGACTAGCGGGGGGGCCGCAGAGACCCAGTACTTC.

This clonotype was found many times. The chain is built from TRBV11-2 and TRBJ2-1; TRBD2 agrees at 8 bases. J lost 9 bases, V lost 1 base, and 8 bases had no gene match. Germline values: CDR1 SGHAT, CDR2 FQNNGV. CDR3 length equals 15 residues. Here the CDR3 DNA reads TGTGCCAGCAGCTTAGGGTGGCGGGGGGCGATTGAGCAGTTCTTC. Protein sequence: CASSLGWRGAIEQFF. Full variable domain (rest looked up from reference TRBV11-2 and TRBJ2-1): EAGVAQSPRYKIIEKRQSVAFWCNPISGHATLYWYQQILGQGPKLLIQFQNNGVVDDSQLPKDRFSAERLKGVDSTLKIQPAKLEDSAVYLCASSLGWRGAIEQFFGPGTRLTVL.

This clonotype appeared many times. The rearrangement joins TRBV11-1 to TRBJ2-1; TRBD2 matches at 14 bases. This CDR3 is 19 amino acids long. The trim removed 5 bases at V and 7 bases at J, leaving 16 bases unmatched. Germline-derived CDR1 and CDR2 are SGHAT and FQDESV (reference sequence). The CDR3 here is CASSRTQTSGRAVVNEQFF. The CDR3 DNA follows: TGTGCCAGCAGCCGGACCCAGACTAGCGGGAGGGCAGTTGTAAATGAGCAGTTCTTC.

The chain employs TRBV20-1 and TRBJ2-7, with TRBD2 matching over 8 bases. The V gene end was trimmed by 2 bases and the J gene end by 6 bases; junction bases not matched to a gene: 6. The CDR3 sequence is 13 residues long. The germline gives CDR1 DFQATT, CDR2 SNEGSKA (reference sequence). The CDR3 here is CSARKAGVSEQYF. Written as DNA, the CDR3 is TGCAGTGCTAGAAAAGCGGGAGTTTCCGAGCAGTACTTC.

This chain joins TRBV19 and TRBJ2-2, with TRBD1 matching 7 bases. The V gene's germline CDR1 is LNHDA and CDR2 SQIVND (reference sequence). V lost 0 bases, J lost 3 bases, and 4 bases stayed unmatched. CDR3 length equals 16 residues. This CDR3 is CASSIDRTGDTGELFF. CDR3 DNA sequence: TGTGCCAGTAGTATAGATCGTACAGGGGACACCGGGGAGCTGTTTTTT.